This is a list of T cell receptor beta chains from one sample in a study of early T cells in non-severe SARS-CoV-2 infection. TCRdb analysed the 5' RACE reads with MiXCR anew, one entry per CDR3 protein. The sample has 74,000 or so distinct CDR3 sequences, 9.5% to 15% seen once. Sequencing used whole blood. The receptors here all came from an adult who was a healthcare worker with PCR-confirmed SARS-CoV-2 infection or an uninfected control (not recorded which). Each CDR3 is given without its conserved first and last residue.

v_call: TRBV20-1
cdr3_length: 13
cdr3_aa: SARMVPVTTVEQF

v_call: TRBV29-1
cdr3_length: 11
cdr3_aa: SVEEGLQETQY

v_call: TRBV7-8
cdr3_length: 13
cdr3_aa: ASSLVELPKETQY

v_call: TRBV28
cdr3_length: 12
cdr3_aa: ASSSTGGYSPLH

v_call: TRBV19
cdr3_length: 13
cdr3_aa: ASSIKIGGYQPQH

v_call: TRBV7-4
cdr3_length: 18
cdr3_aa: ASSSRGGRRSSGTSDTQY

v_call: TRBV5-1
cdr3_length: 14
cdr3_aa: ASSPGGAARTDTQY

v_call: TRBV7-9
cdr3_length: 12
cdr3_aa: ASSSSGRNQPQH

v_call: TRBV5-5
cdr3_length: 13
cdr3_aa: ASSLVGQLTDTQY

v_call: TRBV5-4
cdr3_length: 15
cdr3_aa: ASSFPSGGPASYEQY

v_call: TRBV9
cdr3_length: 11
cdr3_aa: ASSADRYNEQF

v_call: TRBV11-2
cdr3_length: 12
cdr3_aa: ASSLWVTDNEQF

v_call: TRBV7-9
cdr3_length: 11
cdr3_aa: ASSLEVGHEQF

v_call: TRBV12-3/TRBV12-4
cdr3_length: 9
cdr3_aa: ASSFSGGQY

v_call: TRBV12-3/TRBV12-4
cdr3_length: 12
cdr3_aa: ASRSGTSQEKLF

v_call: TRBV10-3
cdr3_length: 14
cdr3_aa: AISDAPGLLNYGYT

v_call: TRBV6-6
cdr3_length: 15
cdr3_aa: ASSYEITSRRAGEQY

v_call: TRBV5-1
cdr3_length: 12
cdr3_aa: ASSLGQGADTQY

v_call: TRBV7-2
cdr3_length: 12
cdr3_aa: ASSFGGEYYEQY

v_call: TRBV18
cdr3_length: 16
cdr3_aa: ASSQLGGAFRMNTEAF

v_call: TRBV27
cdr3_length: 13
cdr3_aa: ASSSSPSGSYEQY

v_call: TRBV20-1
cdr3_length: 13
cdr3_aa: SARTGGPGGTEAF

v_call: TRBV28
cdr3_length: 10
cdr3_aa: ASSLFRETQY